Below, 18 T cell receptor beta chains from the same sample are listed, as sequenced in a study of cytomegalovirus exposure and HLA in healthy donors. The PCR used 60 Vbeta and 13 Jbeta primers. TCRdb's table, derived via immunoSEQ multiplex PCR, lists solely in-frame clones and lacks some. The sample shows roughly 120,000 clones, about 73% of them seen only once. The sequenced sample was PBMCs. Receptors originate from a woman between 40 and 55 years old in good health and CMV-seropositive.

The rearrangement uses TRBV7-3 and TRBJ2-1; 9 bases line up with TRBD1. There are 14 residues in the CDR3. Germline V lookup: CDR1 SGHTA, CDR2 FQGTGA. V shed 4 bases, J shed 7 bases, and the junction held 5 bases outside the gene matches. The CDR3 sequence: CASSSDRGVNEQFF. As DNA, the CDR3 is TGTGCCAGCAGCTCGGACAGGGGAGTAAATGAGCAGTTCTTC.

This clone showed up just a few times. This sequence joins TRBV9 and TRBJ2-3; 11 bases map to TRBD2. The CDR3 extends over 16 amino acids. Germline lookup yields CDR1 SGDLS and CDR2 YYNGEE. The V and J ends lost 3 bases and 2 bases, in that order; junction bases with no gene match: 5. CDR3 DNA: TGTGCCAGCAGCGGGGGGACTAGCGGACTCACAGATACGCAGTATTTT. Protein sequence: CASSGGTSGLTDTQYF.

The chain uses TRBV5-4 and TRBJ2-5, with a possible D match to TRBD2 (8 bases). CDR1 is SGHNT and CDR2 is YYREEE in the germline V gene (reference sequence). This CDR3 is built from 16 residues. V lost 4 bases to trimming and J lost 4 bases, with 20 bases between them. CDR3 in DNA: TGTGCCAGCAGCCCTACAGGGGTCCGGGGGGGAGAGACCCAGTACTTC. It encodes CASSPTGVRGGETQYF.

The J gene is TRBJ2-5, the V gene TRBV9; 8 bases align to TRBD2. The CDR3 is 14 residues long. The ends lost 0 bases at V and 13 bases at J; junction bases unmatched: 11. Germline CDR1 SGDLS, CDR2 YYNGEE. The CDR3 nucleotides read TGTGCCAGCAGCGTAGGACCCCCACTAGCGGAGGTGTACTTC. It specifies CASSVGPPLAEVYF.

This clone was seen just once. The chain couples TRBV5-4 to TRBJ1-2; TRBD1 aligns across 9 bases. V lost 2 bases to trimming and J lost 3 bases; unmatched junction nucleotides: 5. This CDR3 contains 15 residues. Germline CDR1 and CDR2: SGHNT and YYREEE (reference sequence). Here the CDR3 reads CASSLATGGYYGYTF. CDR3 in DNA: TGTGCCAGCAGCTTAGCGACAGGGGGTTACTATGGCTACACCTTC.

This clone was detected once. The rearrangement uses TRBV9 and TRBJ1-4, with D maybe TRBD1 (6 bases). This CDR3 contains 15 residues. The V and J ends lost 0 bases and 7 bases respectively, with 13 bases between them. Germline lookup yields CDR1 SGDLS and CDR2 YYNGEE. In DNA form, the CDR3 reads TGTGCCAGCAGCGTAGACCCCAGGGGACGTGAAAAACTGTTTTTT. It yields the protein CASSVDPRGREKLFF.

J is TRBJ1-2 and V is TRBV19; D gene uncertain. The length of the CDR3 is 13 residues. Germline V gene data show CDR1 as LNHDA and CDR2 as SQIVND (reference sequence). The V and J ends lost 2 bases and 4 bases respectively, with 8 bases between them. The CDR3 is CASSIKSRYGYTF. For the CDR3, the DNA is TGTGCCAGTAGTATAAAGAGCCGCTATGGCTACACCTTC.

The V gene is TRBV9, the J gene TRBJ1-4; D gene unclear. This CDR3 has 14 amino acids. Germline CDR1 is SGDLS and CDR2 is YYNGEE. V gave up 3 bases and J gave up 7 bases, with 13 bases separating them. Here the CDR3 reads CASSARGEGEKLFF. The CDR3 region has the DNA TGTGCCAGCAGCGCCCGGGGAGAGGGTGAAAAACTGTTTTTT. The variable domain in full, completed from reference TRBV9 and TRBJ1-4, reads DSGVTQTPKHLITATGQRVTLRCSPRSGDLSVYWYQQSLDQGLQFLIQYYNGEERAKGNILERFSAQQFPDLHSELNLSSLELGDSALYFCASSARGEGEKLFFGSGTQLSVL.

This clone was seen only a few times. The chain combines TRBV6-5 with TRBJ1-2, with D possibly TRBD1 on 6 matching bases. Germline V gene sequence: CDR1 MNHEY, CDR2 SVGAGI. The CDR3 consists of 13 residues. Trimming removed 4 bases at V and 8 bases at J, with 14 bases between. The CDR3 loop reads CASSSGGGWGYTF. The CDR3 DNA sequence: TGTGCCAGCAGTTCGGGGGGGGGCTGGGGCTACACCTTC.

The chain couples TRBV2 to TRBJ1-2; 9 nucleotides agree with TRBD1. The length of the CDR3 is 14 residues. Germline loops: CDR1 SNHLY, CDR2 FYNNEI. Losses at the gene ends were 6 bases for V and 7 bases for J; bases not matched to a gene: 9. Here the CDR3 reads CASRDRGNASGYTF. In DNA, the CDR3 is TGTGCCAGCAGGGACAGGGGTAACGCGTCTGGCTACACCTTC. Full variable domain (outside the CDR3, taken from reference TRBV2 and TRBJ1-2): EPEVTQTPSHQVTQMGQEVILRCVPISNHLYFYWYRQILGQKVEFLVSFYNNEISEKSEIFDDQFSVERPDGSNFTLKIRSTKLEDSAMYFCASRDRGNASGYTFGSGTRLTVV.

The chain uses TRBV4-1 and TRBJ1-1; a weak D match, TRBD1 (6 bases). V shed 3 bases and J shed 0 bases, with 14 bases lying between them. The CDR3 runs to 16 residues. Germline V lookup: CDR1 MGHRA, CDR2 YSYEKL. CDR3: CASSHDQGHMNTEAFF. The CDR3 coding sequence is TGCGCCAGCAGCCACGATCAGGGGCACATGAACACTGAAGCTTTCTTT.

The J gene is TRBJ1-6, the V gene TRBV15; weak D call: TRBD1 (6 bases). Trimming shortened V by 3 bases and J by 2 bases, and 14 bases separated the two germline ends. Germline-derived CDR1 and CDR2 are LNHNV and YYDKDF (reference sequence). The CDR3 is 17 residues long. CDR3 amino acids: CATSRGIGGPYNSPLHF. CDR3 nucleotides: TGTGCCACCAGCAGGGGTATAGGGGGACCCTATAATTCACCCCTCCACTTT. The full variable domain, rest sourced from reference TRBV15 and TRBJ1-6, is DAMVIQNPRYQVTQFGKPVTLSCSQTLNHNVMYWYQQKSSQAPKLLFHYYDKDFNNEADTPDNFQSRRPNTSFCFLDIRSPGLGDTAMYLCATSRGIGGPYNSPLHFGNGTRLTVT.

The table lists this clone with a count of one. CDR3 protein: CASSLVTGGTEAFF. In DNA, the CDR3 is TGCGCCAGCAGCTTGGTTACAGGGGGCACTGAAGCTTTCTTT. This sequence joins TRBV5-1 and TRBJ1-1; TRBD1 agrees at 8 bases. Trimming at V came to 0 bases and at J to 4 bases, leaving 2 bases not matched to a gene. The germline gives CDR1 SGHRS, CDR2 YFSETQ. CDR3 length equals 14 residues.

This chain connects TRBV7-8 to TRBJ2-3; TRBD2 is a possible D gene (5 bases). Per germline, CDR1 SGHVS and CDR2 FQNEAQ. V lost 3 bases, J lost 0 bases, and 10 bases lay in between. The CDR3 loop spans 15 amino acids. Written as DNA, the CDR3 is TGTGCCAGCAGCTTTCGGGGATGGAGCACAGATACGCAGTATTTT. Its protein product is CASSFRGWSTDTQYF.

CDR3 sequence: CASSENRGLATNEKLFF. The DNA for the CDR3 is TGTGCCAGCAGTGAAAACAGGGGGCTAGCCACTAATGAAAAACTGTTTTTT. This chain uses TRBV25-1 with TRBJ1-4, with 9 positions matching TRBD1. CDR1 MGHDK and CDR2 SYGVNS come from the germline V gene. The CDR3 is 17 residues long. Unmatched junction bases numbered 6, after V lost 2 bases and J lost 2 bases. The full variable domain, in which reference TRBV25-1 and TRBJ1-4 provide the parts outside the CDR3, is EADIYQTPRYLVIGTGKKITLECSQTMGHDKMYWYQQDPGMELHLIHYSYGVNSTEKGDLSSESTVSRIRTEHFPLTLESARPSHTSQYLCASSENRGLATNEKLFFGSGTQLSVL.

This chain uses TRBV7-9 with TRBJ1-1, with D maybe TRBD1 (6 bases). CDR3 length: 13 residues. CDR1 is SEHNR and CDR2 is FQNEAQ in the germline V gene (reference sequence). Trimming took 4 bases from V and 3 from J, leaving 9 bases between them. The CDR3 protein is CASSSQGYTEAFF. In DNA, the CDR3 is TGTGCCAGCAGCTCGCAGGGGTACACTGAAGCTTTCTTT.

This clone was seen a few times. The rearrangement links TRBV7-2 to TRBJ1-3; possibly TRBD1 for D (5 bases). The CDR3 covers 14 residues. V lost 5 bases and J lost 3, with 11 bases in between. CDR1 and CDR2 from the germline V gene are SGHTA and FQGNSA. The DNA of the CDR3 is TGTGCCAGCAGCCTGATGGGGGGTGGAAACACCATATATTTT. As protein: CASSLMGGGNTIYF.

The V and J genes are TRBV7-8 and TRBJ2-5; the match to TRBD2 covers 12 bases. CDR1 SGHVS and CDR2 FQNEAQ come from the germline V gene. The junction had 7 bases not matched to a gene; V was cut back by 0 bases and J by 5 bases. The CDR3 has 17 amino acids. In DNA form, the CDR3 reads TGTGCCAGCAGCTTAGCTCTAGCGGGGGGGTCAGGGGAGACCCAGTACTTC. Translation: CASSLALAGGSGETQYF.